This T cell receptor (beta chain) was profiled in a study of technical replicates of blood from four donors. Trimming at V came to 5 bases and at J to 4 bases, leaving 14 bases not matched to a gene. Germline CDR1 reads SGHNT; CDR2 reads YYREEE (reference sequence). The CDR3 extends over 16 amino acids. Here immunoSEQ multiplex PCR was the method, and the copy in TCRdb shows in-frame clones only, minus some. This sample carries 74,000 or so clones, approximately 97% of them seen once, and the ten largest clones take under 0.2%. This clone was seen a single time. Source material: T cells isolated from PBMCs. The chain uses TRBV5-4 and TRBJ1-2; 7 positions match TRBD1. The TCR originated in a human donor in good health. The CDR3 DNA reads TGTGCCAGCAGAAAAACCGGGACAGCGCGAGTCTATGGCTACACCTTC. Its protein is CASRKTGTARVYGYTF.